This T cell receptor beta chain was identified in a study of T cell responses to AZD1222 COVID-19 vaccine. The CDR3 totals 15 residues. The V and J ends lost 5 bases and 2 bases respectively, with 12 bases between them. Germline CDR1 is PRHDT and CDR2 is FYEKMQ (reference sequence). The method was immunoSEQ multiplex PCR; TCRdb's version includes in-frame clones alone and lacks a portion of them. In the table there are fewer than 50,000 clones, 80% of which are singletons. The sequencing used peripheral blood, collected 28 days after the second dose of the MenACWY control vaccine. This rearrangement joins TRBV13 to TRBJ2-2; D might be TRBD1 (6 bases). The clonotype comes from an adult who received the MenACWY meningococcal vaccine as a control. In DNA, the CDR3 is TGTGCCAGCAGCCTGGACAGCCCCAACACCGGGGAGCTGTTTTTT. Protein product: CASSLDSPNTGELFF.